This TCR beta chain is drawn from a study of blood T cell repertoires in COVID-19. Across the whole study: Nucleic acid was either cDNA or gDNA, and it came from T cells, B-cell-depleted T cells, or PBMCs.

J lost 1 base, V lost 0 bases, and 2 bases had no gene match. The CDR3 totals 17 residues. CDR1 SGHKS and CDR2 YYEKEE come from the germline V gene (reference sequence). The repertoire was sequenced with immunoSEQ multiplex PCR; TCRdb's copy has only in-frame clones and lacks some. The data hold about 240,000 clones, with about four fifths observed a single time. The chain employs TRBV5-5 and TRBJ2-3; 13 nucleotides match TRBD2. Sequencing was done on a sample of PBMCs or T cells enriched from blood (not recorded which). This clonotype originated in a woman aged 40 to 55 who had been exposed to COVID-19. CDR3 nucleotides: TGTGCCAGCAGCTTGGCCGGGACTAGCGGGGGCACAGATACGCAGTATTTT. Translated, it gives CASSLAGTSGGTDTQYF.